These T cell receptor beta chains were read from a single sample in a study of blood T cell repertoires in COVID-19. Sequencing was performed with immunoSEQ multiplex PCR; in TCRdb, only in-frame clones are kept and a portion is missing. The sample has 470,000 or so clones; approximately 85% are singletons. Sequenced material: peripheral blood. These TCRs come from a human donor in a cohort sampled during active COVID-19. Each CDR3 is given with its conserved first and last residue. D genes are given only for firm matches. Size is omitted from some rows. Given values are once, few, many or a class for expanded clones.

>TRBJ2-3|.|TRBV9|TRBD2
CASSPRLAGGLTDTQYF
TGTGCCAGCAGCCCCCGCCTAGCGGGAGGATTGACAGATACGCAGTATTTT
>TRBJ1-1|.|TRBV19|TRBD1
CASIQMGTENTEAFF
TGTGCCAGTATACAGATGGGGACAGAAAACACTGAAGCTTTCTTT
>TRBJ1-1|.|TRBV14|.
CASSQQGTRVTEAFF
TGTGCCAGCAGCCAACAGGGTACCAGGGTAACTGAAGCTTTCTTT
>TRBJ2-5|.|TRBV14|TRBD2
CASSQLAGQETQYF
TGTGCCAGCAGTCAACTAGCGGGACAAGAGACCCAGTACTTC
>TRBJ2-1|.|TRBV5-1|TRBD2
CASSRGTSGPRYNEQFF
TGCGCCAGCAGCCGGGGGACTAGCGGGCCCCGATACAATGAGCAGTTCTTC
>TRBJ1-1|.|TRBV19|.
CASSITVNTEAFF
TGTGCCAGTAGTATTACGGTGAACACTGAAGCTTTCTTT
>TRBJ2-5|.|TRBV7-3|.
CASSLTGALETQYF
TGTGCCAGCAGCTTAACGGGGGCCTTGGAGACCCAGTACTTC
>TRBJ2-7|.|TRBV6-6|TRBD2
CASSPPGSGNYEQYF
TGTGCCAGCAGTCCCCCGGGTAGCGGGAACTACGAGCAGTACTTC
>TRBJ1-4|.|TRBV18|.
CASSRSAGLGEKLFF
TGTGCCAGCTCCCGAAGTGCGGGCTTAGGTGAAAAACTGTTTTTT
>TRBJ1-6|.|TRBV4-1|.
CASSQGYPSNSPLHF
TGCGCCAGCAGCCAAGGTTACCCTAGCAATTCACCCCTCCACTTT
>TRBJ1-5|once|TRBV10-3|.
CAISEGDQPQHF
TGTGCCATCAGTGAAGGGGATCAGCCCCAGCATTTT
>TRBJ1-1|.|TRBV5-6|.
CASSLVQVNTEAFF
TGTGCCAGCAGCTTGGTACAGGTGAACACTGAAGCTTTCTTT
>TRBJ1-6|.|TRBV25-1|TRBD1
CASARGTGGSLGSPLHF
TGTGCCAGTGCTAGAGGGACAGGGGGTTCTTTGGGATCACCCCTCCACTTT
>TRBJ2-5|.|TRBV28|TRBD2
CASSLFPGLAGGETQYF
TGTGCCAGCAGTCTATTCCCGGGACTAGCGGGAGGAGAGACCCAGTACTTC
>TRBJ1-6|.|TRBV7-9|.
CASSPDAGNAPLHF
TGTGCCAGCAGCCCCGATGCAGGGAATGCACCCCTCCACTTT
>TRBJ2-5|.|TRBV12-5|TRBD2
CASGAGLAGGGETQYF
TGTGCTAGTGGTGCGGGACTAGCGGGAGGGGGGGAGACCCAGTACTTC
>TRBJ2-3|.|TRBV10-1|TRBD2
CASSRGSVDTQYF
TGCGCCAGCAGCCGCGGGAGTGTAGATACGCAGTATTTT
>TRBJ2-3|.|TRBV3-1/TRBV3-2|TRBD2
CASSQDAAGDGDTQYF
TGTGCCAGCAGCCAAGACGCAGCGGGAGACGGGGATACGCAGTATTTT
>TRBJ2-7|.|TRBV7-2|.
CASSLERTADREQYF
TGTGCCAGCAGCTTAGAACGGACAGCGGATCGGGAGCAGTACTTC
>TRBJ1-2|.|TRBV29-1|.
CSVGQANYGYTF
TGCAGCGTTGGGCAAGCGAATTATGGCTACACCTTC
>TRBJ2-7|.|TRBV5-1|.
CASSLSGDIYYEQYF
TGCGCCAGCAGCTTAAGTGGGGACATATACTACGAGCAGTACTTC
>TRBJ1-6|.|TRBV2|.
CASSATGYRPSPLHF
TGTGCCAGCAGTGCAACAGGCTACAGGCCATCGCCCCTCCACTTT
>TRBJ1-5|.|TRBV27|.
CASSLSWQGHQPQHF
TGTGCCAGCAGTTTATCCTGGCAGGGTCATCAGCCCCAGCATTTT
>TRBJ1-1|.|TRBV2|TRBD1
CASSEWRTGPDTEAFF
TGTGCCAGCAGTGAATGGAGGACAGGGCCGGACACTGAAGCTTTCTTT
>TRBJ1-4|.|TRBV10-3|.
CAISESYRDPNEKLFF
TGTGCCATCAGTGAGTCGTACAGGGATCCTAATGAAAAACTGTTTTTT
>TRBJ1-5|.|TRBV3-1/TRBV3-2|TRBD1
CASSKSPGQGMAGNQPQHF
TGTGCCAGCAGCAAAAGCCCGGGACAGGGAATGGCTGGCAATCAGCCCCAGCATTTT
>TRBJ2-7|.|TRBV19|.
CASSMGQVYEQYF
TGTGCCAGTAGTATGGGTCAGGTCTACGAGCAGTACTTC
>TRBJ2-3|.|TRBV11-2|TRBD2
CASSLAGTSGRTDTQYF
TGTGCCAGCAGCTTAGCGGGGACTAGCGGGAGGACAGATACGCAGTATTTT
>TRBJ2-2|.|TRBV11-3|TRBD2
CASSFLAGGPGELFF
TGTGCCAGCAGCTTCCTAGCGGGAGGGCCCGGGGAGCTGTTTTTT
>TRBJ2-1|.|TRBV3-1/TRBV3-2|.
CASSLINNEQFF
TGTGCCAGCAGCCTTATTAACAATGAGCAGTTCTTC
>TRBJ2-4|.|TRBV12-5|TRBD2
CASGLVFPGGSHIQYF
TGTGCTAGTGGTTTGGTATTTCCTGGCGGGAGCCACATTCAGTACTTC
>TRBJ2-3|.|TRBV3-1/TRBV3-2|.
CASTRGGSSTDTQYF
TGTGCCAGCACCCGTGGGGGGTCAAGCACAGATACGCAGTATTTT
>TRBJ2-7|.|TRBV18|.
CASSLGGRLYEQYF
TGTGCCAGCTCATTGGGGGGTAGACTCTACGAGCAGTACTTC
>TRBJ1-3|.|TRBV12-3/TRBV12-4|.
CASRRSPRNTIYF
TGTGCCAGCAGGAGGTCTCCTCGAAACACCATATATTTT
>TRBJ1-1|.|TRBV6-5|TRBD1
CASVRQGGYTEAFF
TGTGCCAGCGTTAGGCAGGGGGGTTACACTGAAGCTTTCTTT
>TRBJ2-4|.|TRBV28|.
CASSPPGEAAKNIQYF
TGTGCCAGCAGTCCACCTGGGGAGGCAGCCAAAAACATTCAGTACTTC
>TRBJ1-5|.|TRBV7-2|.
CASSFFGQPQHF
TGTGCCAGCAGCTTTTTCGGGCAGCCCCAGCATTTT